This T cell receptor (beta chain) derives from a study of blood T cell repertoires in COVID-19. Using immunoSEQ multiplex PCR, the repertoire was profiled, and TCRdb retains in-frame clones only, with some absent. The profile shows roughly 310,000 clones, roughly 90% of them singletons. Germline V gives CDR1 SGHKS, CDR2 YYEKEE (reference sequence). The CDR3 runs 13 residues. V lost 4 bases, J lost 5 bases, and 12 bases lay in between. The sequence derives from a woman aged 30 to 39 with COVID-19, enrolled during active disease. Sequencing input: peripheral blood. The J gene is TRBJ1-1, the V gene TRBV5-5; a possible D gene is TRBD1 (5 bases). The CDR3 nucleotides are TGTGCCAGCAGCCGGAGGGGTGTTACTGAAGCTTTCTTT. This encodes CASSRRGVTEAFF.